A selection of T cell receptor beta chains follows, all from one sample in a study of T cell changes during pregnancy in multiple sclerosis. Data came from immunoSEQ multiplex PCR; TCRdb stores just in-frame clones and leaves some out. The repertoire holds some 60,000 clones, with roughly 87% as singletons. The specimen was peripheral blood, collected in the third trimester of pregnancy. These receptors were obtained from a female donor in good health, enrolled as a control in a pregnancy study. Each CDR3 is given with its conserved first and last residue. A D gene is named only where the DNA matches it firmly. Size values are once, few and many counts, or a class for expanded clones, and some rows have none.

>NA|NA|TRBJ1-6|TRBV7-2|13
CASSFSGNSPLHF
TGTGCCAGCAGCTTCTCCGGTAATTCACCCCTCCACTTT
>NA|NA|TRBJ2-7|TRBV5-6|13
CASSSDTSYEQYF
TGTGCCAGCAGTTCCGACACCTCCTACGAGCAGTACTTC
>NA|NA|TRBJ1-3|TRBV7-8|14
CASSSPKHGNTIYF
TGTGCCAGCAGCTCACCCAAACACGGAAACACCATATATTTT
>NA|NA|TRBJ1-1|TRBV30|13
CALAPDGMRRAFF
TGTGCCCTAGCTCCCGACGGGATGAGGAGAGCTTTCTTT
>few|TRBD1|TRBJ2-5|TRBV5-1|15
CASSLVPDRGETQYF
TGCGCCAGCAGCTTGGTTCCTGACAGGGGGGAGACCCAGTACTTC
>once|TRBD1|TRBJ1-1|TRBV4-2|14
CASSGQGPDTEAFF
TGTGCCAGCAGCGGACAGGGGCCGGACACTGAAGCTTTCTTT
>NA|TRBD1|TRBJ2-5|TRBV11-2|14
CASSFQGAGETQYF
TGTGCCAGCAGCTTTCAGGGGGCGGGGGAGACCCAGTACTTC
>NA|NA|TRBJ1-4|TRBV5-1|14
CASSLGGTNEKLFF
TGCGCCAGCAGCTTAGGGGGAACCAATGAAAAACTGTTTTTT
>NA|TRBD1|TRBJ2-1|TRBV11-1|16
CASSIGQGATGDEQFF
TGTGCCAGCAGCATCGGACAGGGGGCTACAGGGGATGAGCAGTTCTTC
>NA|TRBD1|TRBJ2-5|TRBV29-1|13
CSVDGTGQETQYF
TGCAGCGTTGACGGGACAGGTCAGGAGACCCAGTACTTC